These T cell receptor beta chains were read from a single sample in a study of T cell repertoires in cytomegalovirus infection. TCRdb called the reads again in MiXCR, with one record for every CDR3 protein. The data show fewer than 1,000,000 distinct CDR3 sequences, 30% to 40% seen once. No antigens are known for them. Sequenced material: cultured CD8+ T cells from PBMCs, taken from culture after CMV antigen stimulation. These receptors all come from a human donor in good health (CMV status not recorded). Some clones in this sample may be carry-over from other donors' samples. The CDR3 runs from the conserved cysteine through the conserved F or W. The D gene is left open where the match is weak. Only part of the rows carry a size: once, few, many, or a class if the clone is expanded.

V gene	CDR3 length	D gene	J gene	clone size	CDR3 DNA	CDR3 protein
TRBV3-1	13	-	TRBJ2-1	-	TGTGCCAGCAGCTACGAATTATACAATGAGCAGTTCTTC	CASSYELYNEQFF
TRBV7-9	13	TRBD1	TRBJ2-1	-	TGTGCCAGCAGCGCCCCAGGGGGCAATGAGCAGTTCTTC	CASSAPGGNEQFF
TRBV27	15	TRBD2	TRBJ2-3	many	TGTGCCAGCAGCCCACTAGCGGGGGGCACAGATACGCAGTATTTT	CASSPLAGGTDTQYF
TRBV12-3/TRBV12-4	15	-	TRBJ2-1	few	TGTGCCAGCATACTTGGGGGCACGTACTACAATGAGCAGTTCTTC	CASILGGTYYNEQFF
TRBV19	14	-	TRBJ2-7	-	TGTGCCAGTAGTATCTTTGGCAACTCCTACGAGCAGTACTTC	CASSIFGNSYEQYF
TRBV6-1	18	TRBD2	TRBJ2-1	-	TGTGCCAGCAGCGGACTGACTAGCGGGGGTTGGTCCTACAATGAGCAGTTCTTC	CASSGLTSGGWSYNEQFF
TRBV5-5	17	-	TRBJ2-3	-	TGTGCCAGCAGCTTCCAAGCCAGGGGCACTAGCACAGATACGCAGTATTTT	CASSFQARGTSTDTQYF
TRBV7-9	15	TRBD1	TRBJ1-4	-	TGTGCCAGCAGCCTTTGGGACAGAACTAATGAAAAACTGTTTTTT	CASSLWDRTNEKLFF
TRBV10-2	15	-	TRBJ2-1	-	TGCGCCAGCATCCCAACAGGGCTAGCGACAGAAAAGCAGTTCTTC	CASIPTGLATEKQFF
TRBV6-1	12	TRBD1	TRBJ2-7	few	TGTGCCAGCACCAGACAGGGACGCGAGCAGTACTTC	CASTRQGREQYF
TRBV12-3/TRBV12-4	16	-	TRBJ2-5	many	TGTGCCAGCAGCCCCTCAATAGCGGCCAACAGAGAGACCCAGTACTTC	CASSPSIAANRETQYF